What follows are 8 T cell receptor beta chains derived from one specimen sequenced in a study of post-analysis software for immune sequencing data. General study results and limits: Controls showed lower frequencies than patients for roughly five TRBV segments, and TRBV5-6, TRBV5-1 and TRBV20-1 were among these.

These receptors are not linked to any known antigen. TCR beta cDNA libraries had unique molecular identifiers. Each CDR3 protein gets one entry after TCRdb re-called the PCR reads with MiXCR. The sample has a few hundred thousand distinct CDR3 sequences; under 40% are singletons. The sample consisted of blood. Source of these receptors: a girl under 18 with multiple sclerosis.

This clonotype has only a few counts. The chain uses TRBV5-1 and TRBJ2-5; no firm D call. The length of the CDR3 is 13 residues. The germline gives CDR1 SGHRS, CDR2 YFSETQ. The V and J ends lost 7 bases and 4 bases respectively, with 14 bases between them. The CDR3 DNA is TGCGCCAGCGCCCCGCAGGCACCAGAGACCCAGTACTTC. This sequence encodes CASAPQAPETQYF.

The sample holds a few counts of this clonotype. The chain has TRBV27 and TRBJ1-2; possible D gene TRBD1, 5 bases. Trimming left V 2 bases short and J 6 bases short, with 19 bases between. The CDR3 has 16 amino acids. Germline V CDR1 and CDR2: MNHEY, SMNVEV (reference sequence). The CDR3 reads CASSLMGTLRGDGYTF. The CDR3 DNA sequence: TGTGCCAGCAGTTTAATGGGGACCCTACGCGGCGATGGCTACACCTTC.

This clonotype occurred a few times. The chain is built from TRBV10-3 and TRBJ2-5, with D possibly being TRBD2 (6 bases). This CDR3 has 15 amino acids. The germline V and J ends were trimmed by 1 base and 0 bases, with 9 bases remaining between them. Germline lookup yields CDR1 ENHRY and CDR2 SYGVKD. The CDR3 region is CAISEFRDYQETQYF. In DNA form, the CDR3 reads TGTGCCATCAGTGAGTTCCGGGACTACCAAGAGACCCAGTACTTC.

CDR3 loop: CASPDRANTEAFF. The CDR3 DNA sequence: TGTGCCTCGCCGGACAGGGCGAACACTGAAGCTTTCTTT. The V gene is TRBV10-3, the J gene TRBJ1-1; 8 nucleotides match TRBD1. V was pared by 11 bases and J by 1 base, with 6 bases of the junction left unmatched. The CDR3 is made up of 13 amino acids. Germline CDR1 and CDR2: ENHRY and SYGVKD.

The chain employs TRBV20-1 and TRBJ2-7; either TRBD1 or TRBD2 may supply D (5 bases each). The V gene's germline CDR1 is DFQATT and CDR2 SNEGSKA (reference sequence). Trimming left V 5 bases short and J 0 bases short, with 14 bases between. The CDR3 sequence is 14 residues long. The CDR3 nucleotides read TGCAGTGCTCCGGGACCCCGTAGCTCCTACGAGCAGTACTTC. The encoded protein is CSAPGPRSSYEQYF.

This clonotype was found a few times. CDR3 sequence reads: CASSPRTGVNTEAFF. DNA for the CDR3: TGCGCCAGCAGCCCCAGGACAGGGGTGAACACTGAAGCTTTCTTT. This chain uses TRBV4-1 with TRBJ1-1; TRBD1 agrees at 9 bases. The germline V gene has CDR1 MGHRA and CDR2 YSYEKL. V gave up 4 bases and J gave up 0 bases; unmatched junction bases: 3. CDR3 size: 15 residues.

This clonotype has more than one count but fewer than ten. V and J are TRBV7-6 and TRBJ2-7; D possibly uses TRBD1 or TRBD2 (6 bases each). The CDR3 is made up of 13 amino acids. The ends were cut back, 2 bases at V and 8 bases at J, with 13 bases in the middle. Per the germline V gene, CDR1 is SGHVS and CDR2 is FNYEAQ. CDR3 bases: TGTGCCAGCAGCTTACCGGGGGCGGGGAAGCAGTACTTC. Encoded protein: CASSLPGAGKQYF.

The rearrangement links TRBV2 to TRBJ1-2; perhaps TRBD1 as D (6 bases). Looked up from germline, CDR1 is SNHLY and CDR2 is FYNNEI. The CDR3 spans 14 residues. The V end was cut by 4 bases, the J end by 2 bases, with 11 bases between. CDR3 in DNA: TGTGCCAGCAGTGTTGGGGGCGCGAACTATGGCTACACCTTC. Amino acids: CASSVGGANYGYTF.